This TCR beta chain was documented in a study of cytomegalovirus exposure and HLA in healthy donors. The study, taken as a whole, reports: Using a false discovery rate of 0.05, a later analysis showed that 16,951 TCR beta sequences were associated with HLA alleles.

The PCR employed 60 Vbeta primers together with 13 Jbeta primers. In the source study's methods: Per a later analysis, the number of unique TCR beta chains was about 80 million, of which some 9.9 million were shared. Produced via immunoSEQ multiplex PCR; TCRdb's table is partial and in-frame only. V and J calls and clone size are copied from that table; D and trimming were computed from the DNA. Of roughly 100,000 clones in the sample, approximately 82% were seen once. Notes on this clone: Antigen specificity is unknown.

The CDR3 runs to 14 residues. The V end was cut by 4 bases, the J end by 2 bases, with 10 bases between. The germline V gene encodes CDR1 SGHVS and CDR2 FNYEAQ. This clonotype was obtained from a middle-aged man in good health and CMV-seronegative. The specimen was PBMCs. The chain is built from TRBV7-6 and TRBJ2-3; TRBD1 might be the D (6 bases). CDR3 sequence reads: CASSSDRNTDTQYF. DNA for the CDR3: TGTGCCAGCAGCTCCGACAGGAACACAGATACGCAGTATTTT.